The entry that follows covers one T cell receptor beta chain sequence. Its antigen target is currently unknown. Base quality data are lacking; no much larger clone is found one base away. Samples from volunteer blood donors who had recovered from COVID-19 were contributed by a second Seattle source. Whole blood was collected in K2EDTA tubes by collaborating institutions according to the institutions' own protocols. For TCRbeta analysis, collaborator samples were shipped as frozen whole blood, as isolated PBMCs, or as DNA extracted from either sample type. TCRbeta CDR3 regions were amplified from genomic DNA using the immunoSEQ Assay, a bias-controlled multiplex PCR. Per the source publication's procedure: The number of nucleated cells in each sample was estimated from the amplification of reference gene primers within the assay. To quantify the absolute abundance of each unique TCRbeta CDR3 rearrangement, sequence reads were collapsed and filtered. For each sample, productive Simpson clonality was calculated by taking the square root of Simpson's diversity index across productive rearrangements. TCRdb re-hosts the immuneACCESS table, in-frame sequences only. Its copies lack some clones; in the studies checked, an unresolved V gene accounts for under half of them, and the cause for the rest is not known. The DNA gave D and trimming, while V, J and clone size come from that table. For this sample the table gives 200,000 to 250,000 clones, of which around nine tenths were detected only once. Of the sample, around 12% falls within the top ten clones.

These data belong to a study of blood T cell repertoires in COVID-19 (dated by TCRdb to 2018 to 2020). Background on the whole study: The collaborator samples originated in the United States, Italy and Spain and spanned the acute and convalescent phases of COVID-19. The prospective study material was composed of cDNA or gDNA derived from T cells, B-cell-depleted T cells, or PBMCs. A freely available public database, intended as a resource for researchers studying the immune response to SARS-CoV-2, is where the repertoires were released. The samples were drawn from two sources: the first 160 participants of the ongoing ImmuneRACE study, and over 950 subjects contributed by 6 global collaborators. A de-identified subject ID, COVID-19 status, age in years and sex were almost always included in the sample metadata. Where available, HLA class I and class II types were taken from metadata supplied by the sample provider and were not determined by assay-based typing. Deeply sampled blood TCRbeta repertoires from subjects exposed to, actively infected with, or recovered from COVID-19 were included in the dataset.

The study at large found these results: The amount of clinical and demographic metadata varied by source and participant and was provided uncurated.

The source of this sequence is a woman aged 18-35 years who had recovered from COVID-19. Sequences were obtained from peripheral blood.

The nucleotide sequence is TGTGCCAGCAGCTTAGCGGCCTCTAGCGGGAGGGCCTCCTACGAGCAGTACTTC. The translation is CASSLAASSGRASYEQYF. The chain couples TRBV7-6 to TRBJ2-7; 12 middle bases align to TRBD2. From the cysteine up to the phenylalanine, the CDR3 has a length of 18 residues. Of all the DNA, just the CDR3 is kept, 54 bases in frame from base 1. V is trimmed back by 0 bases and J by 0 bases, and the junction contains 6 bases that no gene match accounts for. The germline V gene sets CDR1 to SGHVS and CDR2 to FNYEAQ.